This T cell receptor beta chain was obtained from a study of cytomegalovirus exposure and HLA in healthy donors listed by TCRdb under 2017. For the study in its entirety: An earlier analysis of some 600 of the donors reported about 280 Gb of sequence data and 117 million unique TCR beta sequences obtained from approximately 180 million T cells. Roughly 5 DR-DQ haplotypes were handled as single units for association and clustering because linkage in the cohort was strong. The study aimed to test whether signatures of past pathogen exposure could be identified by cataloging public T cell receptors. Every repertoire in the discovery cohort had been generated on one and the same sequencing platform. Along with the approximately 700-subject first cohort, a separate validation cohort of over a hundred different subjects was used. The number of donors typed differed by locus, with roughly 620-630 for A, B, C, DRB1 and DQB1, around 500 for DQA1, under 610 for DPA1, and approximately 470 for DPB1. Roughly 300 gigabases of sequencing data and 75 million to 85 million unique TCR sequences made up an early release that covered some 640 HLA-typed donors. An earlier analysis of around 580 of the donors used high-throughput TCR beta sequencing to judge whether each TCR beta V gene segment behaved as functional or pseudogenic. A later genetic analysis used genome-wide SNP genotypes for about 60% of the roughly 670 donors, treating that subset as a discovery cohort. A later analysis re-examined previously published TCR beta repertoires from 600 to 700 donors and added high-resolution HLA genotyping to investigate patterns of TCR occurrence. Across roughly 420 genotyped donors of the cohort, an average of roughly 200,000 unique TCR beta nucleotide sequences per donor were sequenced, and roughly 18% of those sequences were non-productive. Donor age, sex, ethnicity and CMV serostatus were compiled together with the repertoire data. Of the roughly 400 genotyped donors, approximately 83% fell in the genetic ancestry cluster associated with self-reported Caucasian donors. The study profiled the T cell repertoires of about 640 subjects by immunosequencing and related them to cytomegalovirus serostatus. To predict cytomegalovirus infection status, the study brought together high-throughput TCR immunosequencing, statistical association of individual TCRs with disease status, and machine learning. The later analysis used no new phenotypic data to find candidate immune exposures, relying instead on TCR beta sequences and their occurrence across donors. Class I and class II HLA loci were covered by the typing at four-digit resolution. Results and caveats for the whole study, not just this receptor: In a later analysis, several top co-occurrence clusters were reported to appear linked to parvovirus B19, influenza, CMV and Epstein-Barr virus. In the study, 150 to 200 TCR beta chains were listed as associated with cytomegalovirus. At a false discovery rate of 0.05, a later analysis linked fewer than 20,000 TCR beta sequences to specific HLA alleles. Most CMV-associated TCR beta chains appeared to be HLA-restricted in a later analysis, and the HLA associations seemed to be driven largely by CMV exposure. Because counts were too low, about 18 rarely observed V segments, including chromosome 9 orphons, were excluded from the earlier analysis of 587 of the donors. An association between a missense DCLRE1C variant and V-gene and J-gene trimming of TCR beta chains was found in a later genetic analysis and replicated in an independent cohort. In a later analysis, TCR association rates were found to vary across HLA loci, with the most associated TCRs seen for DRB1 alleles and the fewest for HLA-C alleles. A group of highly shared sequence variants was considered likely to be a technical artifact of the sequencing pipeline. Cytomegalovirus status was reported to be diagnosed by the classifier with high specificity and sensitivity in both the original and validation cohorts. Because some donors lacked HLA typing at each locus, the association tests relied only on the typed subset. In a later analysis, HLA-associated TCR beta chains were found to be more clonally expanded and to have lower generation probabilities than equally common non-associated chains. An earlier analysis of around 540 of the donors showed that most TCR beta V segments appeared in productive rearrangements either about 87% or about 30% of the time, which broadly matched IMGT annotations. Linkage disequilibrium might explain the correlated functional status among segregating V segments, but an unknown experimental factor could not be excluded. Most TCR sequences were observed very rarely across donors, whereas some public TCRs were present in many individuals. Assigning TCR associations to individual alleles was difficult when HLA alleles, especially DR and DQ, strongly co-occurred. In vitro tests confirmed that three of the cytomegalovirus-associated TCR beta chains recognize cytomegalovirus antigens. The presence/absence analyses assumed that sequencing depth was roughly uniform across donors, and that assumption may not be true. Only TCR beta chains were sequenced in this cohort, and the absence of alpha or paired-chain data limited detectable features. The authors suggested that the approach could potentially be extended to other disease states and immunological phenotypes. CMV serostatus was the only immune exposure information available for the cohort. A further reported finding was that TCR beta sequences accurately predicted the HLA-A and HLA-B alleles for most subjects in the first cohort. A later genetic analysis reported fewer N-insertions in productive TCRs among donors in an Asian-associated ancestry cluster than the roughly 650-donor mean. Some IMGT-functional V segments, including TRBV6-2 and TRBV6-3, could not be distinguished by the 87-base-pair reads and were therefore excluded.

Comments on this clone: The clone's antigen remains unknown. No base quality information exists; no much larger clone differs at one position.

Library generation was performed with the immunoSEQ multiplex PCR assay. The multiplex PCR relied on a mix of 60 forward primers for TCR Vbeta segments and 13 reverse primers for TCR Jbeta segments. The CDR3 region of rearranged TCR beta genes was amplified from genomic DNA with a multiplex PCR assay. Amplified TCR beta libraries were sequenced as 87-base-pair reads on the Illumina HiSeq System. Per the source publication's procedure: A later analysis tallied approximately 87 million unique TCR beta chains across the 700 or so repertoires, and some 12 million of those chains were shared by two or more donors. To remove PCR and sequencing errors, raw reads were error-corrected and collapsed into unique sequences using a nearest-neighbor algorithm that merged closely related sequences. To assign V, D and J gene segments, CDR3 sequences were aligned to IMGT reference sequences. For a sequence to be retained, at least a six-nucleotide match to both a V gene segment and a J gene segment was required. A rearrangement counted as productive if the CDR3 had no stop codons and remained in frame with V and J, and every other rearrangement counted as non-productive. Following IMGT convention, CDR3 was defined as the stretch from the second conserved V-encoded cysteine to the conserved J-encoded phenylalanine. The earlier analysis of 500 to 600 of the donors excluded sequences that lacked an unambiguous match to a single V gene segment. An earlier analysis of several hundred of the donors called V segments functional above 56.7% productive rearrangements and segregating when the between-donor standard deviation exceeded 5%. A statistical classification framework was built for diagnosing cytomegalovirus status from the catalog of TCR beta chain sequences. In a later analysis, TCR nucleotide sequences were compared against IMGT/GENE-DB human TR gene sequences so that V and J genes could be assigned. The TCRdist pipeline was used in a later analysis to assign CDR3 sequences and most-parsimonious VDJ recombination scenarios. In a later analysis, every TCR beta chain was defined by the combination of its CDR3 amino acid sequence and its V-gene family, and reads without a unique V-gene family were dropped. A later analysis removed over 500 highly shared, low-generation-probability nucleotide sequences to deal with suspected cross-contamination and a sequencing artifact. In a later analysis, a clonal expansion index for each public chain was calculated from normalized within-repertoire ranks of inferred template counts. Generation probabilities in a later analysis came from a VDJ recombination model fitted to out-of-frame rearrangements, and those results were checked against IGoR. In a later analysis, TCR-TCR, TCR-HLA and TCR-CMV co-occurrence was scored with hypergeometric tests, and a repertoire-size bias correction was applied to TCR pairs. In a later analysis, false discovery rates were estimated by permuting HLA or CMV assignments 20 times. In a later analysis, co-occurring TCRs were grouped with DBSCAN, and TCRdist sequence similarity was added when clustering was performed within HLA-allele-positive subsets. Co-occurrence clustering excluded repertoires with fewer than 30,000 or more than 120,000 public chains, plus five with anomalous nucleotide sharing. What TCRdb holds here is the immuneACCESS table cut down to in-frame rearrangements. Part of the clones is not present; checked against another copy, under half of the missing clones reflect an unresolved V gene, and the others are unexplained. The V and J calls and clone size come from that table; D and trimming were worked out from the DNA. This sample holds 160,000 or so clones; 65% to 85% were observed only once. Of the sample, about 1.5% falls within the top ten clones.

Germline trimming amounts to 2 bases on V and 0 bases on J, with 7 as the count of junction bases outside the gene matches. The cysteine opens and the phenylalanine closes a CDR3 of 17 amino acids. Here the CDR3 DNA is all that survives: 51 bases in frame from base 1. CDR1 is given as MDHEN and CDR2 as SYDVKM, both from the germline V gene. The cohort consisted of 666 healthy bone marrow donors. At the time of sampling, all cohort members were nominally healthy, though unrecorded immune exposures were likely present. The donor tested CMV seropositive and was one of the 289 seropositive cohort members. A peripheral blood sample was collected from each donor, and TCR beta sequencing was performed on peripheral blood mononuclear cells. Genomic DNA was extracted from the blood cell samples with the Qiagen DNeasy Blood Extraction Kit.

The sample comprised PBMCs. The receptor comes from a man aged 50 or older in good health and CMV-seropositive. The V and J genes are TRBV28 and TRBJ1-1; 9 of the junction bases match TRBD1. The DNA is TGTGCCAGCAGTTTAGGGGGACAGGGAGGCTTGAACACTGAAGCTTTCTTT. Its amino acids are CASSLGGQGGLNTEAFF.